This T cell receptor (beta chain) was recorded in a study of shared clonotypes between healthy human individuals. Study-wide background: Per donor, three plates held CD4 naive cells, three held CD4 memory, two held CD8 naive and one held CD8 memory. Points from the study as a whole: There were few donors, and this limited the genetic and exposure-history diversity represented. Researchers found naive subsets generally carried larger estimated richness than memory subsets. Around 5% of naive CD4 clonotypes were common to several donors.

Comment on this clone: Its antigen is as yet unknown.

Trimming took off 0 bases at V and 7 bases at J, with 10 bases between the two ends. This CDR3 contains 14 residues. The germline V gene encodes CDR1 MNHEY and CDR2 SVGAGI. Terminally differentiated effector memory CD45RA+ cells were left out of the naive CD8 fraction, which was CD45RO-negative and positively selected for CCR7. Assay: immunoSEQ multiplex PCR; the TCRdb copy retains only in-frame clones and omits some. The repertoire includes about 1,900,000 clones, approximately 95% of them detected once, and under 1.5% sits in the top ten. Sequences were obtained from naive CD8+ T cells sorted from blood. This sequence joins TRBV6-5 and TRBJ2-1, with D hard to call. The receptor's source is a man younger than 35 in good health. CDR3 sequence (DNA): TGTGCCAGCAGTTACTCGTCGGATGGGAATGAGCAGTTCTTC. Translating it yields CASSYSSDGNEQFF.